The 26 T cell receptor beta chains in this list originate from one sample, sequenced in a study of cytomegalovirus exposure and HLA in healthy donors. 60 Vbeta and 13 Jbeta primers were used in PCR. Produced via immunoSEQ multiplex PCR; TCRdb's table is partial and in-frame only. The sample carries fewer than 85,000 clones, approximately 70% recorded once. What was sequenced was PBMCs. The source of these receptors is a man between 60 and 75 years old in good health and CMV-seropositive.

V and J are TRBV6-1 and TRBJ2-5; D is possibly TRBD1 (5 bases). The CDR3 has 16 residues. Per the germline V gene, CDR1 is MNHNS and CDR2 is SASEGT. V was shortened by 2 bases and J by 2 bases, with 15 bases between the two germline ends. The CDR3 sequence: CASSEHHRTTQETQYF. For the CDR3, the DNA is TGTGCCAGCAGTGAACACCACAGGACAACTCAAGAGACCCAGTACTTC.

This sequence joins TRBV6-5 and TRBJ2-1; D may be TRBD2 (6 bases). The CDR3 sequence is 14 residues long. The V gene lost 4 bases and the J gene lost 9 bases, with 16 bases spanning the gap. Germline loops: CDR1 MNHEY, CDR2 SVGAGI. CDR3 bases: TGTGCCAGCAGTTGGAGGGGAGGAATAAGTGAGCAGTTCTTC. Translated, it gives CASSWRGGISEQFF.

CDR3 residues: CSALNTGELFF. CDR3 coding DNA: TGCAGCGCATTGAACACCGGGGAGCTGTTTTTT. The chain uses TRBV29-1 and TRBJ2-2; D uncertain. Germline V gene data show CDR1 as SQVTM and CDR2 as ANQGSEA. V was shortened by 7 bases and J by 1 base, with 4 bases between the two germline ends. This CDR3 has 11 residues.

This clone has just one count. The gene calls are TRBV7-9 and TRBJ2-7; the D gene is possibly TRBD2 (5 bases). Trimming cost V 1 base and J 6 bases, with 13 bases left between them. This CDR3 region has 14 residues. Germline CDR1 and CDR2: SEHNR and FQNEAQ (reference sequence). The CDR3 loop is CASSLGGLGSEQYF. CDR3 DNA: TGTGCCAGCAGCTTAGGGGGTTTGGGGAGCGAGCAGTACTTC.

The V and J genes are TRBV5-4 and TRBJ2-7; D possibly corresponds to TRBD2 (6 bases). V dropped 2 bases and J dropped 6 bases, with 9 bases sitting between them. Per the germline V gene, CDR1 is SGHNT and CDR2 is YYREEE (reference sequence). The CDR3 sequence is 12 residues long. This chain's CDR3 is CASSFQGGEQYF. The CDR3 DNA follows: TGTGCCAGCAGCTTTCAGGGAGGCGAGCAGTACTTC.

This clone was seen only a few times. Here the CDR3 DNA reads TGTGCCAGCAGCTTATCCGGGAGTGACTCTGAGCAGTTCTTC. This sequence encodes CASSLSGSDSEQFF. V and J are TRBV7-9 and TRBJ2-1, with D possibly being TRBD2 (6 bases). The CDR3 consists of 14 residues. CDR1 is SEHNR and CDR2 is FQNEAQ in the germline V gene (reference sequence). V was shortened by 2 bases and J by 9 bases, with 14 bases between the two germline ends. The variable domain in full, completed from reference TRBV7-9 and TRBJ2-1, reads DTGVSQNPRHKITKRGQNVTFRCDPISEHNRLYWYRQTLGQGPEFLTYFQNEAQLEKSRLLSDRFSAERPKGSFSTLEIQRTEQGDSAMYLCASSLSGSDSEQFFGPGTRLTVL.

The V and J genes are TRBV7-9 and TRBJ2-3, with TRBD1 as a possible D gene (6 bases). This CDR3 is 15 amino acids long. Trimming removed 4 bases from V and 4 bases from J, with 15 bases in between. CDR1 and CDR2 (germline): SEHNR, FQNEAQ (reference sequence). CDR3 in DNA: TGTGCCAGCAGCTCCCGCGGACAGCCCGCAGATACGCAGTATTTT. This gives the protein CASSSRGQPADTQYF.

The V gene is TRBV18, the J gene TRBJ2-7; maybe TRBD1 (6 bases). The CDR3 covers 13 residues. Germline-derived CDR1 and CDR2 are KGHSH and LQKENI. V was pared by 2 bases and J by 4 bases, with 9 bases between. CDR3 region: CASSPRTDYEQYF. Here the CDR3 DNA reads TGTGCCAGCTCACCAAGGACAGATTACGAGCAGTACTTC.

The V call is TRBV27, the J call TRBJ1-1, with 7 bases aligning to TRBD1. The CDR3 has 15 amino acids. The V segment lost 2 bases and the J segment 1 base; nucleotides outside the gene matches: 4. CDR1 MNHEY and CDR2 SMNVEV come from the germline V gene (reference sequence). The CDR3 bases are TGTGCCAGCAGTTTAGAGGGGGCCCCGAACACTGAAGCTTTCTTT. It is translated as CASSLEGAPNTEAFF.

The V and J genes are TRBV7-9 and TRBJ2-7; 8 bases match TRBD1. This CDR3 has 11 amino acids. Germline CDR1 is SEHNR and CDR2 is FQNEAQ (reference sequence). Trimming cost V 10 bases and J 5 bases; bases outside gene matches: 4. The CDR3 DNA is TGTGCCACCGGACAGGGAGACGAGCAGTACTTC. Residues: CATGQGDEQYF.

This chain links TRBV28 with TRBJ1-1, with 10 nucleotides matching TRBD1. In germline, CDR1 is MDHEN, CDR2 SYDVKM. The CDR3 loop spans 13 amino acids. V was pared by 6 bases and J by 11 bases, with 9 bases of the junction left unmatched. The CDR3 DNA sequence: TGTGCCAGCAGCTCTCCGGGACAGGGGTTGGCTTTCTTT. The encoded protein is CASSSPGQGLAFF.

The table lists this clone with a count of one. The CDR3 loop reads CASTLGGNTEAFF. The CDR3 DNA follows: TGTGCCAGCACCTTAGGCGGGAACACTGAAGCTTTCTTT. J is TRBJ1-1 and V is TRBV27; D is uncertain. The CDR3 consists of 13 residues. Between the trimmed V and J ends, which lost 7 bases and 1 base, there was a span of 10 bases. CDR1 MNHEY and CDR2 SMNVEV come from the germline V gene (reference sequence).

The CDR3 sequence is CASRSMDSAYNEQFF. The CDR3 nucleotides read TGTGCCAGCAGGTCAATGGACTCCGCCTACAATGAGCAGTTCTTC. This chain connects TRBV28 to TRBJ2-1, with D maybe TRBD2 (5 bases). The CDR3 has 15 residues. The V end was cut by 6 bases, the J end by 2 bases, with 14 bases between. The V gene's germline CDR1 is MDHEN and CDR2 SYDVKM.

The V and J genes are TRBV5-1 and TRBJ2-2; perhaps TRBD2 as D (6 bases). CDR1 is SGHRS, CDR2 YFSETQ, per germline. The CDR3 is made up of 17 amino acids. V shed 3 bases and J shed 5 bases, with 20 bases lying between them. The CDR3 region has the DNA TGCGCCAGCAGCTCACTTTCGGGAGTTCGACGGACCGGGGAGCTGTTTTTT. Protein sequence: CASSSLSGVRRTGELFF.

This rearrangement joins TRBV6-5 to TRBJ2-5; 11 nucleotides match TRBD1. The closer fit of TRBJ2-7 to the DNA end suggests the J call may be wrong. This CDR3 spans 15 amino acids. Germline CDR1 and CDR2: MNHEY and SVGAGI. CDR3 nucleotide sequence: TGTGCCAGCAGGCCCGGGACAGGGGGATCCTACGAGCAGTACTTC. Translated: CASRPGTGGSYEQYF.

This chain joins TRBV6-5 and TRBJ2-7, with 9 bases fitting TRBD2. The germline V gene has CDR1 MNHEY and CDR2 SVGAGI. This CDR3 region has 15 residues. Trimming cost V 0 bases and J 4 bases; bases outside gene matches: 4. The CDR3 DNA sequence: TGTGCCAGCAGTTACTCGAATAGCGGGAGTTACGAGCAGTACTTC. It encodes CASSYSNSGSYEQYF.

This clone was seen more than once but under ten times. V gene TRBV19 combines with J gene TRBJ2-2; the D is unclear. The length of the CDR3 is 16 residues. V dropped 1 base and J dropped 4 bases, with 13 bases sitting between them. The germline V gene encodes CDR1 LNHDA and CDR2 SQIVND (reference sequence). This CDR3 reads CASSIVGNRVTGELFF. DNA of the CDR3: TGTGCCAGTAGTATAGTCGGCAACCGGGTCACCGGGGAGCTGTTTTTT.

The chain recombines TRBV4-3 with TRBJ2-5, with D perhaps matching TRBD2 (6 bases). The V end lost 1 base, the J end lost 4 bases, and 22 bases lay between the germline ends. The germline gives CDR1 LGHNA, CDR2 YSLEER. This CDR3 has 18 residues. This CDR3 is CASSQGLSRESGGETQYF. The CDR3 coding sequence is TGCGCCAGCAGCCAAGGCCTCTCCCGGGAGTCCGGGGGAGAGACCCAGTACTTC.

This chain links TRBV10-3 with TRBJ2-4, with 10 bases matching TRBD2. Germline CDR1 ENHRY, CDR2 SYGVKD. The CDR3 extends over 17 amino acids. V gave up 11 bases and J gave up 3 bases; unmatched junction bases: 16. CDR3 DNA sequence: TGTGCCGGGCCTAGCGGGAGATTTGCGTTCGGCAAAAACATTCAGTACTTC. Its protein is CAGPSGRFAFGKNIQYF.

This clone was picked up one time. The chain is built from TRBV11-3 and TRBJ2-1; 8 bases align to TRBD1. There are 13 residues in the CDR3. With 5 bases clipped from V and 10 bases from J, the junction kept 7 bases outside the gene matches. Germline V gene lookup returns CDR1 SGHNT and CDR2 YENEEA. The CDR3 sequence is CASSLGQGVEQFF. The CDR3 DNA reads TGTGCCAGCAGCCTCGGACAGGGAGTGGAGCAGTTCTTC. Combining the CDR3 with reference TRBV11-3 and TRBJ2-1 gives the whole variable domain EAGVVQSPRYKIIEKKQPVAFWCNPISGHNTLYWYLQNLGQGPELLIRYENEEAVDDSQLPKDRFSAERLKGVDSTLKIQPAELGDSAVYLCASSLGQGVEQFFGPGTRLTVL.

This clone was counted a few times. The gene calls are TRBV4-3 and TRBJ2-1; TRBD2 aligns across 7 bases. The V segment lost 0 bases and the J segment 2 bases; nucleotides outside the gene matches: 10. CDR1 is LGHNA, CDR2 YSLEER, per germline. This CDR3 is built from 18 residues. DNA for the CDR3: TGCGCCAGCAGCCAAGATACGTCGGGACTAACCCCCTACAATGAGCAGTTCTTC. The encoded protein is CASSQDTSGLTPYNEQFF.

V and J are TRBV9 and TRBJ2-7, with 8 bases matching TRBD2. V shed 2 bases and J 6 bases; nucleotides not matched to a gene: 7. CDR1 SGDLS and CDR2 YYNGEE come from the germline V gene. The CDR3 extends over 14 amino acids. CDR3: CASSVSGLAGEQYF. CDR3 coding DNA: TGTGCCAGCAGCGTCAGTGGACTAGCCGGCGAGCAGTACTTC.

This clone was picked up a small number of times. The chain carries TRBV7-2 and TRBJ2-7; D is possibly TRBD2 (6 bases). This CDR3 has 15 amino acids. The germline gives CDR1 SGHTA, CDR2 FQGNSA. V lost 1 base and J 5 bases, leaving 15 bases between the germline ends. The CDR3 nucleotides are TGTGCCAGCAGCTTAGTTGGGGACTGGGCAGACGAGCAGTACTTC. Translating gives CASSLVGDWADEQYF.

The gene calls are TRBV27 and TRBJ2-2; D possibly corresponds to TRBD1 (5 bases). From germline, CDR1 is MNHEY and CDR2 SMNVEV (reference sequence). The CDR3 has 18 amino acids. Trimming left V 2 bases short and J 1 base short, with 17 bases between. CDR3 loop: CASSLGLQTARNTGELFF. The CDR3 nucleotides are TGTGCCAGCAGTTTAGGGCTCCAGACAGCTCGGAACACCGGGGAGCTGTTTTTT.

V and J are TRBV18 and TRBJ1-5; 8 bases agree with TRBD1. The CDR3 has 16 residues. The J segment lost 9 bases and the V segment lost 6 bases, leaving 16 bases of the junction unmatched. In germline, CDR1 is KGHSH, CDR2 LQKENI. In nucleotides, the CDR3 is TGTGCCAGCTCGCCCGTACAGGACAGGGATAAAGGGCCCCAGCATTTT. It translates to CASSPVQDRDKGPQHF.

The chain has TRBV19 and TRBJ1-1, with D possibly TRBD1 on 5 matching bases. The CDR3 sequence is 15 residues long. Germline lookup yields CDR1 LNHDA and CDR2 SQIVND (reference sequence). Trimming took off 1 base at V and 1 base at J, with 10 bases between the two ends. The CDR3 DNA is TGTGCCAGTAGTATAGGTGGACACCCGAACACTGAAGCTTTCTTT. Translated, it gives CASSIGGHPNTEAFF.